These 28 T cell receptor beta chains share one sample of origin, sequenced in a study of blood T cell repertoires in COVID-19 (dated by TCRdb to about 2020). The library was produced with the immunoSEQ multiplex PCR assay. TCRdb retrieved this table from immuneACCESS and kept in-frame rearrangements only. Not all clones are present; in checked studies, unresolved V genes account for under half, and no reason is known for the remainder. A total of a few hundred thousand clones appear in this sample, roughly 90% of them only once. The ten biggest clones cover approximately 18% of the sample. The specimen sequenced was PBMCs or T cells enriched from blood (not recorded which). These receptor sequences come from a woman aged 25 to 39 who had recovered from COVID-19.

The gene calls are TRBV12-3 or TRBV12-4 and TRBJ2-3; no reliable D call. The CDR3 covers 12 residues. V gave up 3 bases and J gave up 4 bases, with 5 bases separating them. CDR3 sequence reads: CASSFISDTQYF. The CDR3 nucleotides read TGTGCCAGCAGTTTTATCTCAGATACGCAGTATTTT.

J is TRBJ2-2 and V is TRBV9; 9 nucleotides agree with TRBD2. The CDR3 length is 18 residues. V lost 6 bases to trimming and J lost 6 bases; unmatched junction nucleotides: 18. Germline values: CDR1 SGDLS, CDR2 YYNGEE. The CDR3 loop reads CASTRGRVHSGRPGELFF. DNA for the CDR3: TGTGCCAGCACCAGAGGCAGGGTTCATAGCGGGAGACCCGGGGAGCTGTTTTTT.

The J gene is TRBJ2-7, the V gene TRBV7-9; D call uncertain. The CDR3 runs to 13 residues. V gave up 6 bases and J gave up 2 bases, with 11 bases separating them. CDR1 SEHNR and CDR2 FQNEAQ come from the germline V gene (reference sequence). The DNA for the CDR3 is TGTGCCAGCAGGACTTCCGAAACCTACGAGCAGTACTTC. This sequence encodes CASRTSETYEQYF.

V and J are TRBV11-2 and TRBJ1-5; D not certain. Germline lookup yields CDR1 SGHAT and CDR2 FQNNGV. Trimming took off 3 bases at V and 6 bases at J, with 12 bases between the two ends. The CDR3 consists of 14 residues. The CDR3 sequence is CASSFGLESQPQHF. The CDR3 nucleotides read TGTGCCAGCAGCTTCGGCCTAGAAAGTCAGCCCCAGCATTTT.

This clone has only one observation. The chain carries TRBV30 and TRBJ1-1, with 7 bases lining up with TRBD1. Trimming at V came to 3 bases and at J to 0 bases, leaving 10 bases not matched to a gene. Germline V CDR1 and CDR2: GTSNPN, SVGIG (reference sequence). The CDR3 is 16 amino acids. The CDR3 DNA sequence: TGTGCCTGGAGCCCAGGGGGTAGTGAGATGAACACTGAAGCTTTCTTT. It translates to CAWSPGGSEMNTEAFF.

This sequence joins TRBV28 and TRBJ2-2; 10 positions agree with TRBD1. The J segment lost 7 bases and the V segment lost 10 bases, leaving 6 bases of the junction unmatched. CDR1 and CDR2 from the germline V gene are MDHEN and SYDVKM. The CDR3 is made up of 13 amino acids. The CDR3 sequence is CATRTGGSGELFF. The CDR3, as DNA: TGTGCCACCAGGACAGGGGGGAGCGGGGAGCTGTTTTTT.

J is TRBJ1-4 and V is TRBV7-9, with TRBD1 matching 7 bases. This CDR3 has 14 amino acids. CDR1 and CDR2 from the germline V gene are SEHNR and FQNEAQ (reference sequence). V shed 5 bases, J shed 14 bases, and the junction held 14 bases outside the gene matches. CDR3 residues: CASSARGTASLLFF. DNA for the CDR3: TGTGCCAGCAGCGCCAGAGGGACAGCCTCCCTTCTGTTTTTT.

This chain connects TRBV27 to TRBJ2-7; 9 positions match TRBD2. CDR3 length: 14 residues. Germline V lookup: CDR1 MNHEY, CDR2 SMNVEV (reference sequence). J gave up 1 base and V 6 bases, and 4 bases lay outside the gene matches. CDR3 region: CASRNSGSSYEQYF. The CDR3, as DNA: TGTGCCAGCAGGAATAGCGGGAGTTCCTACGAGCAGTACTTC.

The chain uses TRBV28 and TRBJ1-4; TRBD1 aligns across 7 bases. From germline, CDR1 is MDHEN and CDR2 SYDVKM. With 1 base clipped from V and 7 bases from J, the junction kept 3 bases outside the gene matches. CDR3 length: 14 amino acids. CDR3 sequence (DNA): TGTGCCAGCAGTTTATACAGGGGCGGTGAAAAACTGTTTTTT. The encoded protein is CASSLYRGGEKLFF.

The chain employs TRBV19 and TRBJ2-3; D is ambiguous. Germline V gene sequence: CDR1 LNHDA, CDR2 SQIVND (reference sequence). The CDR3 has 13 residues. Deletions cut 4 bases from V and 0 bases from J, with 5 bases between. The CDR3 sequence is CASSTPSTDTQYF. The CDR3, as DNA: TGTGCCAGTAGTACCCCTAGCACAGATACGCAGTATTTT. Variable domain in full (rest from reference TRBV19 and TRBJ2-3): DGGITQSPKYLFRKEGQNVTLSCEQNLNHDAMYWYRQDPGQGLRLIYYSQIVNDFQKGDIAEGYSVSREKKESFPLTVTSAQKNPTAFYLCASSTPSTDTQYFGPGTRLTVL.

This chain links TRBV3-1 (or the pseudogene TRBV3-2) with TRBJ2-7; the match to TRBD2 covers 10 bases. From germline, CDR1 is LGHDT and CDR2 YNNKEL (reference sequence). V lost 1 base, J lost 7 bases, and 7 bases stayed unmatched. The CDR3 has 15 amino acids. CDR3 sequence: CASSQVISGGSEQYF. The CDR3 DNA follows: TGTGCCAGCAGCCAAGTCATTAGCGGGGGGAGTGAGCAGTACTTC.

The CDR3 reads CASMNRGSGYTF. In nucleotides, the CDR3 is TGTGCCAGCATGAACAGGGGTAGTGGCTACACCTTC. V and J are TRBV25-1 and TRBJ1-2; 7 positions agree with TRBD1. The V gene end was trimmed by 7 bases and the J gene end by 7 bases; junction bases not matched to a gene: 6. The germline V gene encodes CDR1 MGHDK and CDR2 SYGVNS. The CDR3 contains 12 residues.

In DNA, the CDR3 is TGTGCCAGCAGCTTGTTTGGGACAGGGACTAATCAGCCCCAGCATTTT. Translation: CASSLFGTGTNQPQHF. The chain is built from TRBV5-8 and TRBJ1-5; 9 bases align to TRBD1. This CDR3 is built from 16 residues. V lost 1 base to trimming and J lost 4 bases; unmatched junction nucleotides: 6. The V gene's germline CDR1 is SGHTS and CDR2 YDEGEE.

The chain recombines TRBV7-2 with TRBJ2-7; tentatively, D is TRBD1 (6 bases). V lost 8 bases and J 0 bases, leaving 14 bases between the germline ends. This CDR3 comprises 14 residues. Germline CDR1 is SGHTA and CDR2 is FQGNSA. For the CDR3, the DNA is TGTGCCAGCCAGGACAGAAGTAGCTCCTACGAGCAGTACTTC. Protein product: CASQDRSSSYEQYF.

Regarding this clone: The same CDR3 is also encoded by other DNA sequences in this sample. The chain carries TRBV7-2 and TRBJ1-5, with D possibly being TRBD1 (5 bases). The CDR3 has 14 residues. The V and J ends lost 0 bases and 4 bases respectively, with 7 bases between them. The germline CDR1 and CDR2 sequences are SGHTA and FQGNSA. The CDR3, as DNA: TGTGCCAGCAGCTTAGCGGGGGGTAATCAGCCCCAGCATTTT. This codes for CASSLAGGNQPQHF.

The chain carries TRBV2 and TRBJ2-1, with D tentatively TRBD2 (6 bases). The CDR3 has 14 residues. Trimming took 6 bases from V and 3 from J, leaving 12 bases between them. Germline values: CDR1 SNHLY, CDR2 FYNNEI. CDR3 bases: TGTGCCAGCAGAAGCGGGTTTCTCTACAATGAGCAGTTCTTC. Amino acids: CASRSGFLYNEQFF.

CDR3 sequence: CASSLAAGGYEQYF. For the CDR3, the DNA is TGTGCCAGCAGCTTGGCCGCGGGGGGCTACGAGCAGTACTTC. This chain connects TRBV5-6 to TRBJ2-7; 8 positions match TRBD2. V lost 0 bases and J lost 3; bases outside the gene matches: 2. The CDR3 is 14 residues long. The germline gives CDR1 SGHDT, CDR2 YYEEEE.

For the CDR3, the DNA is TGCGCCAGCAGCCGGGGGACAAACCCCCGAAACTATGGCTACACCTTC. Amino acids: CASSRGTNPRNYGYTF. This chain uses TRBV4-1 with TRBJ1-2; D possibly corresponds to TRBD1 (6 bases). The CDR3 is 16 residues long. CDR1 and CDR2 (germline): MGHRA, YSYEKL. The V end was cut by 4 bases, the J end by 2 bases, with 17 bases between.

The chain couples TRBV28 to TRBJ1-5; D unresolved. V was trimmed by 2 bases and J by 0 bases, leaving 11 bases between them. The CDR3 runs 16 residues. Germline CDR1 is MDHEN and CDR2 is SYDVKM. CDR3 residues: CASSLGQAYSNQPQHF. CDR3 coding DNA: TGTGCCAGCAGTTTAGGGCAGGCCTATAGCAATCAGCCCCAGCATTTT.

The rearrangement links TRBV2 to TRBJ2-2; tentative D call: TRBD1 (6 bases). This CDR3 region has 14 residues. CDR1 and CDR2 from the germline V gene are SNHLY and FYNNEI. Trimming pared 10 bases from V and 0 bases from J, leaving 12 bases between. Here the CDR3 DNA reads TGTGCCACCCAGGACAGAACGAACACCGGGGAGCTGTTTTTT. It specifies CATQDRTNTGELFF.

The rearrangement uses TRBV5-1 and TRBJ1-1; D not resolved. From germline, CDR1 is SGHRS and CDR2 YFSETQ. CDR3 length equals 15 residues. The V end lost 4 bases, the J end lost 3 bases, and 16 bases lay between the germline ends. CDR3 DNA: TGCGCCAGCAGCGAACGAAACTCGGTTGACACTGAAGCTTTCTTT. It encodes CASSERNSVDTEAFF.

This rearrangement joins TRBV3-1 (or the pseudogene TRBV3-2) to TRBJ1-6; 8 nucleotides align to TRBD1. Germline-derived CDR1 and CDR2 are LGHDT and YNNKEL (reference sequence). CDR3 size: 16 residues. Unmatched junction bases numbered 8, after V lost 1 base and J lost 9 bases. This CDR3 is CASSQGGQVGGSPLHF. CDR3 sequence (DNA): TGTGCCAGCAGCCAAGGGGGACAGGTAGGGGGTTCACCCCTCCACTTT.

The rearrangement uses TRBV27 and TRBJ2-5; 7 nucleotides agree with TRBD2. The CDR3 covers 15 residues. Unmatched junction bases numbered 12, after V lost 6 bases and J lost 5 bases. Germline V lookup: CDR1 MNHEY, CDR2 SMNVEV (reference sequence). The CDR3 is CASSAGTAGRETQYF. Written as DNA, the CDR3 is TGTGCCAGCAGCGCCGGGACTGCCGGGAGGGAGACCCAGTACTTC.

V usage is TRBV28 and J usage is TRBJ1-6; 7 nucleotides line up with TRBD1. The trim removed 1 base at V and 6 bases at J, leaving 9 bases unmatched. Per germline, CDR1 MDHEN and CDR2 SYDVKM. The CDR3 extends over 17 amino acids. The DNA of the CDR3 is TGTGCCAGCAGTTTATCGCCAGGGGGGAGTGTTAATTCACCCCTCCACTTT. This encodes CASSLSPGGSVNSPLHF.

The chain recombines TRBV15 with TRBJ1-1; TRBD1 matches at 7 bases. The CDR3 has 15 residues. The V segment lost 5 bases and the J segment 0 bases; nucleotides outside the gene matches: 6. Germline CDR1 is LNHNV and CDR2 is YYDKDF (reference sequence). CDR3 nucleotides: TGTGCCACCAGCGCCCCGGGACAGATGAACACTGAAGCTTTCTTT. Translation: CATSAPGQMNTEAFF.

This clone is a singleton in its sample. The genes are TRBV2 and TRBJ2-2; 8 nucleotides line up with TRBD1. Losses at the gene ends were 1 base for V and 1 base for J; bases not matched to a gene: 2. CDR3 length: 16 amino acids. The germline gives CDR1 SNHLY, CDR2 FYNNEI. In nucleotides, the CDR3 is TGTGCCAGCAGTGAAGTAGGGACAGGGAACACCGGGGAGCTGTTTTTT. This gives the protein CASSEVGTGNTGELFF.

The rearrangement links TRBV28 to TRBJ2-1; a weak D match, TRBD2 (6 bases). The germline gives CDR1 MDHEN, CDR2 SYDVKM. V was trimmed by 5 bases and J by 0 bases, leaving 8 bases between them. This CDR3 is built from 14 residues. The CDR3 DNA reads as TGTGCCAGCAGTCCGGGGGACTCCTACAATGAGCAGTTCTTC. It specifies CASSPGDSYNEQFF.

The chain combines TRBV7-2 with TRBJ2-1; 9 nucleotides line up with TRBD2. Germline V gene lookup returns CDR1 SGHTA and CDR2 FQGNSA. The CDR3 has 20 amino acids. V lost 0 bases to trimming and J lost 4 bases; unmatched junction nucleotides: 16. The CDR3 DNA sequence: TGTGCCAGCAGCTTAGCTTCTTGGACTAGCGCAAAAAGGCCTTACAATGAGCAGTTCTTC. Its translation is CASSLASWTSAKRPYNEQFF.